This TCR beta chain emerged from a study of shared clonotypes between healthy human individuals. The study's findings and limits: Tissue TCR repertoires likely differ from these blood-only repertoires.

It was across several immunoSEQ plates that each subset's genomic DNA was evenly split. Authors' analysis steps: Filtering differed since immunoSEQ provided only junctions, with no quality scores. TCRdb's table, derived via immunoSEQ multiplex PCR, lists solely in-frame clones and lacks some. That table supplies the V and J calls and clone size; D and trimming were determined from the DNA. The sample holds some 2.1 million clones; roughly 94% are singletons and the top ten take 0.13%. Of note for this clone: The antigen remains unidentified.

Trimming stripped 0 bases from V and 4 bases from J, with 7 bases between. Germline CDR1 is LGHNA and CDR2 is YSLEER. The CDR3 is 15 amino acids. The source material was naive CD4+ T cells sorted from blood. Subset defined: CD45RA+ positively selected. The clonotype originates from a man younger than 30 in good health. The gene calls are TRBV4-3 and TRBJ2-6; D remains ambiguous. CDR3: CASSQEGWGANVLTF. CDR3 DNA sequence: TGCGCCAGCAGCCAAGAGGGTTGGGGGGCCAACGTCCTGACTTTC.